This entry describes one T cell receptor beta chain. Its antigen is not identified. The sample originates from a study of CD8 T cells in ankylosing spondylitis. Study-wide results and caveats: Reports say disease-linked clones showed up significantly more in matched ankylosing spondylitis synovial fluid. Blood from ankylosing spondylitis patients appeared to carry a characteristic roughly eight-variant TCR beta motif.

For TCR beta, libraries came from quantitative 5'-RACE with molecular barcodes. TCRdb reanalysed the 5' RACE reads using MiXCR and keeps one entry per CDR3 protein. Here the sample spans about 220,000 distinct CDR3 sequences, 20% to 30% being singletons. The CDR3 length is 13 residues. V lost 4 bases and J lost 7, with 14 bases in between. Germline V gene data show CDR1 as SQVTM and CDR2 as ANQGSEA. This clonotype was obtained from a male donor with ankylosing spondylitis or in good health (not recorded which). The genes are TRBV29-1 and TRBJ1-5, with D possibly being TRBD1 (5 bases). The sample comprised blood, either unsorted or a sorted T cell fraction (not recorded which). The chain's CDR3 is CSVAQGRDQPQHF. In DNA form, the CDR3 reads TGCAGCGTTGCCCAGGGAAGGGACCAGCCCCAGCATTTT.